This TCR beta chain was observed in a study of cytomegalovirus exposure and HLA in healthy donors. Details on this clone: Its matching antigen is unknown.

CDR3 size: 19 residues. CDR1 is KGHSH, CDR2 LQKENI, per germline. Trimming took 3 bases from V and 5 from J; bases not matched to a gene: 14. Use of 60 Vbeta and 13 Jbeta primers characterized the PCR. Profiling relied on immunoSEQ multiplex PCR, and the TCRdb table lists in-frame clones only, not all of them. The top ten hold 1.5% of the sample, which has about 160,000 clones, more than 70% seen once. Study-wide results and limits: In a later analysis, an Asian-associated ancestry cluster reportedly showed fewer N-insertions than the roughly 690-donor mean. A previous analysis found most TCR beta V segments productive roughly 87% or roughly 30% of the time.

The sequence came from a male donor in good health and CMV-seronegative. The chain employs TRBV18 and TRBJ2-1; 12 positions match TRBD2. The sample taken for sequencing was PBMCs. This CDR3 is CASSPRLTSGGSLDNEQFF. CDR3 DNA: TGTGCCAGCTCACCCCGGCTCACTAGCGGGGGGTCCCTCGACAATGAGCAGTTCTTC.